One T cell receptor beta chain is described in this entry. Its target is unknown. This CDR3 contains 16 residues. Germline-derived CDR1 and CDR2 are SGHTA and FQGNSA. V shed 4 bases and J shed 4 bases, with 19 bases lying between them. This table comes from immunoSEQ multiplex PCR, and its TCRdb copy is limited to in-frame clones, with some not included. The repertoire holds around 2.5 million clones, with over 85% as singletons. The sample originates from a study of shared clonotypes between healthy human individuals. Findings of the study overall: The generation probabilities recorded for non-shared clonotypes fell below those of clonotypes shared by all four donors. Sequencing depth was predicted to influence how clonotypes are shared among donors.

The sequenced material came from naive CD4+ T cells from PBMCs. Subset noted: CD45RA+ positively selected. The TCR sequence derives from a man in his late teens or twenties in good health. Some clones in this sample may be carry-over from other donors' samples. J is TRBJ1-1 and V is TRBV7-2; D is possibly TRBD1 (5 bases). The CDR3 loop reads CASSSRPGGGGTEAFF. The DNA for the CDR3 is TGTGCCAGCAGCTCACGCCCGGGGGGGGGAGGCACTGAAGCTTTCTTT.